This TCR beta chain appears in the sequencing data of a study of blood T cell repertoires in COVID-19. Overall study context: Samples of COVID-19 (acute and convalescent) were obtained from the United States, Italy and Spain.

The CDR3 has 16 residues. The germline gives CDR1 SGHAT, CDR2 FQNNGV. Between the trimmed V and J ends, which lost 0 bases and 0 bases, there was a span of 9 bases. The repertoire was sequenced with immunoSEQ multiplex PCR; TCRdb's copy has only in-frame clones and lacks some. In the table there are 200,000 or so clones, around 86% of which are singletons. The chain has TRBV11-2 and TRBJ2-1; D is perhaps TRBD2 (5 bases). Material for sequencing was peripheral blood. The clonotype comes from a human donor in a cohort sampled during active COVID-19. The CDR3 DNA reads TGTGCCAGCAGCTTAGATTCGGGAATCTCCTACAATGAGCAGTTCTTC. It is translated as CASSLDSGISYNEQFF. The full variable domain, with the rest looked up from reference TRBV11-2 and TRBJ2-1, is EAGVAQSPRYKIIEKRQSVAFWCNPISGHATLYWYQQILGQGPKLLIQFQNNGVVDDSQLPKDRFSAERLKGVDSTLKIQPAKLEDSAVYLCASSLDSGISYNEQFFGPGTRLTVL.